This T cell receptor beta chain is drawn from a study of T cells in Graves' hyperthyroidism and ophthalmopathy. The study's findings and limits: A model using 13 V-J features told ophthalmopathy apart from stable hyperthyroidism. The model forecast ophthalmopathy, anticipating it by a median around 6.5 months before onset.

Comment on this clonotype: Its cognate antigen is unknown.

V gave up 5 bases and J gave up 4 bases; unmatched junction bases: 9. CDR3 length: 15 amino acids. Amplification of TCR beta CDR3 regions was performed using RNA transcripts as template. The TCR CDR3 was amplified in a first-round RT-PCR using the HTBI primer set. Using its own MiXCR run on the multiplex PCR reads, TCRdb lists one record per CDR3 protein. This repertoire shows roughly 570,000 distinct CDR3 sequences, around 42% found once; its top ten account for roughly 19%. Input material: peripheral blood or thyroid tissue (not recorded which). This chain connects TRBV12-3 or TRBV12-4 to TRBJ2-3; 7 bases are a match to TRBD2. The TCR originated in an adult woman with Graves' disease, either hyperthyroidism or ophthalmopathy (not recorded which). CDR3 coding DNA: TGTGCCAGCAGTCCCTATCGGGAGGATGCAGATACGCAGTATTTT. It translates to CASSPYREDADTQYF.